Listed here is a single TCR beta chain. Sequenced by immunoSEQ multiplex PCR; TCRdb stores in-frame clones only, minus some. The data contain about 190,000 clones, roughly nine tenths of them singletons. The data originate from a study of control samples from healthy donors and cancer patients. The receptor was isolated from a man aged 30 to 39 in good health. Sequencing was done on a sample of blood.

The CDR3 sequence is CASKSSGAETQYF. The DNA of the CDR3 is TGTGCCAGCAAATCGTCAGGGGCAGAGACCCAGTACTTC. The genes are TRBV6-5 and TRBJ2-5, with D possibly TRBD1 on 6 matching bases. From germline, CDR1 is MNHEY and CDR2 SVGAGI. V lost 7 bases, J lost 4 bases, and 13 bases lay in between. The CDR3 spans 13 residues.